This T cell receptor (beta chain) is from a study of vaccination and CD4 T cells after COVID-19. Study details: Post-COVID samples had a sampling time that fell a median approximately 93 days after diagnosis (range 35 to 161). Overlapping peptides of the spike proteins of SARS-CoV-2, HCoV-NL63, HCoV-OC43 and HCoV-229E were used for cell stimulation.

About this clonotype: Its target is unknown.

Researchers used the Oncomine TCR Beta short-read assay to sequence DNA from cultured CD4+ T cells. Extraction of genomic DNA was performed on cultured CD4+ T cells. TCRdb re-analysed the PCR reads in MiXCR, keeping a single row per CDR3 protein. The repertoire holds under 25,000 distinct CDR3 sequences, with around half as singletons. Treatment: approximately nine-day PBMC culture with coronavirus spike peptide pools or control peptides (ViraFEST assay). Cultures of PBMCs, more than 1.5 million per well, were set up with about 9.4 IU/ml IL-2 and roughly 10 ug/ml peptide pools. The specimen was CD4+ T cells from blood, cultured in vitro. This TCR derives from a human donor who had recovered from COVID-19.

The CDR3 loop reads CASSPLGSGPTQYF. The CDR3, as DNA: TGTGCCAGCAGCCCATTAGGTAGCGGACCTACACAGTACTTC. J is TRBJ2-7 and V is TRBV14, with TRBD2 as a possible D gene (6 bases). The CDR3 consists of 14 residues. V was shortened by 4 bases and J by 10 bases, with 20 bases between the two germline ends. The germline V gene has CDR1 SGHDN and CDR2 FVKESK.